The T cell receptor beta chain under discussion was sequenced for a study of shared clonotypes between healthy human individuals. The run depth of the assay was deep. Clones were read by immunoSEQ multiplex PCR, and TCRdb kept only the in-frame ones, dropping some. The sample carries just over 2,000,000 clones, over 85% recorded once. The CDR3 length is 16 residues. The ends lost 0 bases at V and 9 bases at J; junction bases unmatched: 7. Germline CDR1 reads ENHRY; CDR2 reads SYGVKD. V and J are TRBV10-3 and TRBJ1-6; 8 bases fit TRBD1. The sample taken for sequencing was naive CD4+ T cells sorted from blood. Noted subset: CD45RA+ positively selected. This TCR came from a man between 18 and 29 years old in good health. The CDR3 loop is CAISESGTGGGSPLHF. The DNA of the CDR3 is TGTGCCATCAGTGAGTCGGGCACAGGGGGTGGTTCACCCCTCCACTTT.